This TCR beta chain stems from a study of human T cells and chemical hapten exposure. MiXCR, run by TCRdb on the RACE reads, gives a single entry per CDR3 protein. The repertoire has 280,000 or so distinct CDR3 sequences, roughly 7.4% of them found once; the top ten carry 0.9% to 1.5%. Stated time point: pre-sensitization, week 0. The sample's treatment: therapeutic diphenylcyclopropenone sensitization with weekly scalp DPC. The length of the CDR3 is 15 residues. V lost 0 bases and J lost 3, with 9 bases in between. From germline, CDR1 is SGHRS and CDR2 YFSETQ. V and J are TRBV5-1 and TRBJ2-2; D is unresolved. This TCR derives from a man aged 18 to 29 with alopecia areata. Some clones in this sample may be carry-over from other donors' samples. Sequenced material: whole blood, taken in connection with sensitization to the hapten diphenylcyclopropenone (DPC). CDR3 sequence (DNA): TGCGCCAGCAGCTTGGCCGGCCCCGACACCGGGGAGCTGTTTTTT. Encoded protein: CASSLAGPDTGELFF.